This is a list of T cell receptor beta chains from one sample in a study of beta chain features in type 1 diabetes. Here immunoSEQ multiplex PCR was the method, and the copy in TCRdb shows in-frame clones only, minus some. The sample gives 550,000 to 850,000 clones, roughly an eighth of which show up once; 0.022% is in the top ten. Sequenced material: naive CD4+ T cells from blood. The receptors were sampled from a man between 18 and 29 years old with type 1 diabetes. CDR3s include the opening cysteine and the closing phenylalanine or tryptophan. A D gene is named only where the DNA matches it firmly. The size field is filled for only some rows; it gives once, few, many or a size class.

>.|TRBD2|TRBJ2-4|TRBV28
TGTGCCAGCAGTTCGACTAGCGGGGGAGCCAAAAACATTCAGTACTTC
CASSSTSGGAKNIQYF
>few|.|TRBJ1-5|TRBV30
TGTGCCTGGAGCCCAGGGAGAATGCAGCCCCAGCATTTT
CAWSPGRMQPQHF
>few|.|TRBJ2-1|TRBV14
TGTGCCAGCAGCCTCAAAGGGTGGTCCTACAATGAGCAGTTCTTC
CASSLKGWSYNEQFF
>few|TRBD1|TRBJ1-2|TRBV28
TGTGCCAGCAAGGGACAGGGGCTCGGCTATGGCTACACCTTC
CASKGQGLGYGYTF
>.|.|TRBJ1-2|TRBV19
TGTGCCAGTAGTATAGAGACCCAGTTCTATGGCTACACCTTC
CASSIETQFYGYTF
>.|.|TRBJ2-5|TRBV5-1
TGCGCCAGCAGCTTGGGGACTGCAAGCTGGGGGGAGACCCAGTACTTC
CASSLGTASWGETQYF
>few|.|TRBJ1-2|TRBV14
TGTGCCAGCAGCCTACAGGGTGATGGCTACACCTTC
CASSLQGDGYTF
>.|.|TRBJ2-2|TRBV9
TGTGCCAGCAGCGCTACGGACAGCCCCACCGGGGAGCTGTTTTTT
CASSATDSPTGELFF
>.|TRBD1|TRBJ1-1|TRBV30
TGTGCCTGGCAGGGGGCGATTATCAACACTGAAGCTTTCTTT
CAWQGAIINTEAFF
>few|.|TRBJ2-3|TRBV11-2
TGTGCCAGCAGCCGAATTACACGGACGGACACAGATACGCAGTATTTT
CASSRITRTDTDTQYF
>few|.|TRBJ2-3|TRBV28
TGTGCCAGCAGTGTAAGCACAGATACGCAGTATTTT
CASSVSTDTQYF
>.|.|TRBJ1-5|TRBV5-6
TGTGCCAGCAGCTTATGGGGTAATCAGCCCCAGCATTTT
CASSLWGNQPQHF
>few|TRBD1|TRBJ2-1|TRBV2
TGTGCCAGCACGAAGGGACAGGGAATGAACAATGAGCAGTTCTTC
CASTKGQGMNNEQFF
>few|.|TRBJ1-4|TRBV19
TGTGCCAGTAGTCCGGCAGCGCCGGCAACTAATGAAAAACTGTTTTTT
CASSPAAPATNEKLFF
>.|TRBD2|TRBJ2-5|TRBV5-1
TGCGCCAGCAGCTTGGCGACTAGCGGGGGACCCCAAGGGACCCAGTACTTC
CASSLATSGGPQGTQYF
>.|.|TRBJ1-2|TRBV2
TGTGCCAGCAGGGGAGTCTATGGCTACACCTTC
CASRGVYGYTF
>.|.|TRBJ2-7|TRBV18
TGTGCCAGCTCCCCTCTTGAGGGGATGCTCTACGAGCAGTACTTC
CASSPLEGMLYEQYF
>.|.|TRBJ2-7|TRBV18
TGTGCCAGCTCACCGTCGGAAGGGACCTACGAGCAGTACTTC
CASSPSEGTYEQYF
>few|.|TRBJ1-4|TRBV21-1
TGTGCCAGCAGCGCTCGGGGGACAGCTAATGAAAAACTGTTTTTT
CASSARGTANEKLFF
>.|TRBD1|TRBJ1-1|TRBV2
TGTGCCAGCAGCCCGACAGGGTTGAACACTGAAGCTTTCTTT
CASSPTGLNTEAFF
>few|TRBD1|TRBJ2-7|TRBV29-1
TGCAGCGGAGGGGACAGCTCCTACGAGCAGTACTTC
CSGGDSSYEQYF
>.|.|TRBJ1-1|TRBV7-9
TGTGCCAGCAGCTTAGCGCTGGCAGGAGGAGCTTTCTTT
CASSLALAGGAFF
>few|TRBD1|TRBJ1-2|TRBV28
TGTGCCAGCAGGCTGACAGGGGTACTATATGGCTACACCTTC
CASRLTGVLYGYTF
>few|.|TRBJ2-7|TRBV28
TGTGCCAGCAGTTTGACAGCCTACGAGCAGTACTTC
CASSLTAYEQYF
>.|TRBD1|TRBJ1-5|TRBV7-2
TGTGCCAGCAGCTTAGCACAGGGGATCGGTCAGCCCCAGCATTTT
CASSLAQGIGQPQHF
>few|TRBD1|TRBJ1-2|TRBV4-1
TGCGCCAGCAGCTCTACAGGGGTTGGCTACACCTTC
CASSSTGVGYTF
>.|.|TRBJ2-1|TRBV6-6
TGTGCCAGCAGGAACTACAGCTCCTACAATGAGCAGTTCTTC
CASRNYSSYNEQFF
>.|.|TRBJ2-2|TRBV29-1
TGCAGCGTCACAAGTCCCGTGAACACCGGGGAGCTGTTTTTT
CSVTSPVNTGELFF
>.|.|TRBJ1-1|TRBV10-3
TGTGCCATCAGTGGGGGACTGAACACTGAAGCTTTCTTT
CAISGGLNTEAFF
>.|.|TRBJ1-2|TRBV7-9
TGTGCCCAGGGTAAAAATAACTATGGCTACACCTTC
CAQGKNNYGYTF
>.|.|TRBJ2-7|TRBV10-3
TGTGCCATCAGTGAGCCCTTGGGGGCCTACGAGCAGTACTTC
CAISEPLGAYEQYF
>few|.|TRBJ2-3|TRBV30
TGTGCCTGGACTGGGATTGCTACAGGGAGAACTACGCAGTATTTT
CAWTGIATGRTTQYF
>.|.|TRBJ1-1|TRBV7-9
TGTGCCAGCAGCTTAGCAGGAGCGGGGAACACTGAAGCTTTCTTT
CASSLAGAGNTEAFF
>.|.|TRBJ2-6|TRBV5-1
TGCGCCAGCACAGAGCAATCTGGGGCCAACGTCCTGACTTTC
CASTEQSGANVLTF
>.|.|TRBJ2-7|TRBV27
TGTGCCAGCAGTTTAAGGCGGAGCTACGAGCAGTACTTC
CASSLRRSYEQYF
>few|.|TRBJ2-3|TRBV7-2
TGTGCCAGCAGCGCCTACTTAGATACGCAGTATTTT
CASSAYLDTQYF
>.|TRBD2|TRBJ2-1|TRBV7-3
TGTGCCAGCAGCTTATGGGGGACTAGCGGGGTTCGATCCAATGAGCAGTTCTTC
CASSLWGTSGVRSNEQFF
>few|.|TRBJ2-7|TRBV6-1
TGTGCCAGCAGTGGCGGCTACGAGCAGTACTTC
CASSGGYEQYF
>.|.|TRBJ2-5|TRBV5-1
TGCGCCAGCAGCCAGCAATCCGGGAAAGAGACCCAGTACTTC
CASSQQSGKETQYF
>.|.|TRBJ1-5|TRBV7-8
TGTGCCAGCAGCTCCCTTGGCGCACAGGGGCCCCAGCATTTT
CASSSLGAQGPQHF
>.|TRBD2|TRBJ2-1|TRBV7-3
TGTGCCAGCAGCTTAAAAGGAGATAGCGGGGGTAATGAGCAGTTCTTC
CASSLKGDSGGNEQFF